This TCR beta chain was sequenced for a study of T cells in Graves' hyperthyroidism and ophthalmopathy. The CDR3 regions of TCR beta were amplified from RNA transcripts. First-round RT-PCR targeting the TCR CDR3 was performed with the HTBI primer set. TCRdb redid the calling of the multiplex PCR reads with MiXCR, one entry per CDR3 protein. Among about 360,000 distinct CDR3 sequences, around 14% were seen once, and the ten largest hold around a quarter. Regarding the study as a whole: In simple terms, a model built on 13 V-J features told ophthalmopathy apart from stable hyperthyroidism.

This clonotype has a count of ten or more. Its antigen is as yet unknown. Hyperthyroidism was newly diagnosed in patients aged 18 to 65 (duration under 2 months). Not enrolled were patients with uncontrolled infection, other autoimmune disease, pregnancy or lactation. PBMCs came from 10 ml fresh peripheral blood. Material for sequencing was blood. This TCR was recovered from a young woman with Graves' hyperthyroidism that later progressed to Graves' ophthalmopathy.

As DNA, the CDR3 is TGTGCTAGTGGCCGGACAGAGACTGAAGCTTTCTTT. Translated: CASGRTETEAFF. The rearrangement uses TRBV12-5 and TRBJ1-1; maybe TRBD1 (6 bases). Trimming stripped 6 bases from V and 5 bases from J, with 10 bases between. This CDR3 spans 12 amino acids. The germline gives CDR1 LGHNT, CDR2 FRNRAP.